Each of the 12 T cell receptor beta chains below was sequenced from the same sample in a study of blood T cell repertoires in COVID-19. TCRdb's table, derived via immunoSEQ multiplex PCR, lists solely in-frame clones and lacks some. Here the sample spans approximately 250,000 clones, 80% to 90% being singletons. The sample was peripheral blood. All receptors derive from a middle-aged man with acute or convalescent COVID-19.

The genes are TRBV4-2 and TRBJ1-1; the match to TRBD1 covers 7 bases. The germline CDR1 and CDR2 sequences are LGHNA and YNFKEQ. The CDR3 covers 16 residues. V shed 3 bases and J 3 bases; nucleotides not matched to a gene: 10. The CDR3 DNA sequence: TGTGCCAGCAGCCAGGAACCCCTAACAGGGGACACTGAAGCTTTCTTT. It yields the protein CASSQEPLTGDTEAFF.

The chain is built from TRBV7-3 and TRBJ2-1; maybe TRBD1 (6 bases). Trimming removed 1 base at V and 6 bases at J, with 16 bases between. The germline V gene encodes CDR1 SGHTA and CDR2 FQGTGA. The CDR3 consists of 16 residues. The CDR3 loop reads CASSLNPAGAGNEQFF. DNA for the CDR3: TGTGCCAGCAGCTTAAACCCGGCAGGGGCGGGCAATGAGCAGTTCTTC.

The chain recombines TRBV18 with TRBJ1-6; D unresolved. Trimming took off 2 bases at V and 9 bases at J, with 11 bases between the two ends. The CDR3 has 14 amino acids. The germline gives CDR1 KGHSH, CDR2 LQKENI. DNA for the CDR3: TGTGCCAGCTCACCAGACAAAGAGGGTTCACCCCTCCACTTT. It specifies CASSPDKEGSPLHF. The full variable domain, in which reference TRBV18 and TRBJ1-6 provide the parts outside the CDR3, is NAGVMQNPRHLVRRRGQEARLRCSPMKGHSHVYWYRQLPEEGLKFMVYLQKENIIDESGMPKERFSAEFPKEGPSILRIQQVVRGDSAAYFCASSPDKEGSPLHFGNGTRLTVT.

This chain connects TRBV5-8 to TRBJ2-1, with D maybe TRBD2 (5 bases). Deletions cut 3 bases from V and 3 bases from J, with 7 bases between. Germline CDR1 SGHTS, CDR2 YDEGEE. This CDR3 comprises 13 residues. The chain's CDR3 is CASSSAGYNEQFF. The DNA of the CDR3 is TGTGCCAGCAGCTCCGCGGGCTACAATGAGCAGTTCTTC.

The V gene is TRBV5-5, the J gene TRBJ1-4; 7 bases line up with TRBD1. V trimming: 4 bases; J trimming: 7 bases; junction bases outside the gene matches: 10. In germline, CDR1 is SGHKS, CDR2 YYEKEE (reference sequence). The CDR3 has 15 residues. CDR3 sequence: CASSPPGQAREKLFF. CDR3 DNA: TGTGCCAGCAGCCCCCCCGGACAGGCCCGTGAAAAACTGTTTTTT.

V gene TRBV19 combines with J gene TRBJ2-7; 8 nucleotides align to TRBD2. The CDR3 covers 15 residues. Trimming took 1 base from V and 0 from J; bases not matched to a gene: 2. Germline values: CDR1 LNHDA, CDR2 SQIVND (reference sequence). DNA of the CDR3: TGTGCCAGTAGTATAGGACTAGCGTACTCCTACGAGCAGTACTTC. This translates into CASSIGLAYSYEQYF.

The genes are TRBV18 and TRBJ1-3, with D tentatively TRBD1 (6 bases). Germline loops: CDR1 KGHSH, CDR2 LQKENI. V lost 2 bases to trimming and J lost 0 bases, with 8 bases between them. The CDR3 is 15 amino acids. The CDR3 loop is CASSPGQFSGNTIYF. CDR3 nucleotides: TGTGCCAGCTCACCAGGACAGTTCTCTGGAAACACCATATATTTT.

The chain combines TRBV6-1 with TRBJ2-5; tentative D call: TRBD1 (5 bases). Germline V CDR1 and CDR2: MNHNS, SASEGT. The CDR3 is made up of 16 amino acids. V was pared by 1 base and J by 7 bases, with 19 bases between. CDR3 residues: CASSEVRLKVRGTQYF. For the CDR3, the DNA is TGTGCCAGCAGTGAAGTACGGCTCAAGGTAAGGGGGACCCAGTACTTC.

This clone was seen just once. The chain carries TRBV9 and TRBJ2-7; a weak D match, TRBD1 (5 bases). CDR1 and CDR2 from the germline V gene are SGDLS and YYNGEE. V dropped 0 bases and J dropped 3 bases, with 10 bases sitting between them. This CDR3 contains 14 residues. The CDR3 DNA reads TGTGCCAGCAGCGTAGGGGGCGATGACTACGAGCAGTACTTC. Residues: CASSVGGDDYEQYF.

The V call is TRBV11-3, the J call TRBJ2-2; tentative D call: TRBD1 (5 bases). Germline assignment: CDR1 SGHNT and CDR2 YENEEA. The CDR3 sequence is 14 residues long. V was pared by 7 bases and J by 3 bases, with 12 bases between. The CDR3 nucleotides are TGTGCCAGCACCCCCCAGGGCTACACCGGGGAGCTGTTTTTT. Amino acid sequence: CASTPQGYTGELFF.

The CDR3 reads CASSLRLAGGSYNEQFF. DNA for the CDR3: TGTGCCAGCAGCTTAAGACTAGCGGGGGGGAGTTACAATGAGCAGTTCTTC. This chain links TRBV7-6 with TRBJ2-1, with TRBD2 identical over 14 bases. Germline-derived CDR1 and CDR2 are SGHVS and FNYEAQ. This CDR3 is 17 amino acids long. V dropped 2 bases and J dropped 4; count of bases not matched to a gene: 4.

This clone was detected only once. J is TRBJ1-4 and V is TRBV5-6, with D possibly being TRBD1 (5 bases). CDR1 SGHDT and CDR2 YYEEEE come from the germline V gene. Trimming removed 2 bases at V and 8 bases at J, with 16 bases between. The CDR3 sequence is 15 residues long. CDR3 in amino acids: CASSLTGTAGEKLFF. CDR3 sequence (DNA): TGTGCCAGCAGCTTAACCGGGACGGCGGGGGAAAAACTGTTTTTT.